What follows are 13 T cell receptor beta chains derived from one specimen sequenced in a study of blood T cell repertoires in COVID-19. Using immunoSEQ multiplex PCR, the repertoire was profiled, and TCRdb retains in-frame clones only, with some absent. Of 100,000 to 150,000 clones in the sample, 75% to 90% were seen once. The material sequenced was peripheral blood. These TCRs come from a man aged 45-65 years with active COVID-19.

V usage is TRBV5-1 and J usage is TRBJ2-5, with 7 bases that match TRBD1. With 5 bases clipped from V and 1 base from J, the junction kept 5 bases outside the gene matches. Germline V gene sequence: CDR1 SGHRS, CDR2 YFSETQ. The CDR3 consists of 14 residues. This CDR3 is CASSHGQAQETQYF. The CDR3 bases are TGCGCCAGCAGTCACGGACAGGCCCAAGAGACCCAGTACTTC.

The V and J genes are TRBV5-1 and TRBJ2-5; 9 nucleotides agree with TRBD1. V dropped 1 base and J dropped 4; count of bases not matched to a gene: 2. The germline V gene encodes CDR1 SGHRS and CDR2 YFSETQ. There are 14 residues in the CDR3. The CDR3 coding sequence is TGCGCCAGCAGCTTGTCGACAGGGGGAGAGACCCAGTACTTC. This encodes CASSLSTGGETQYF. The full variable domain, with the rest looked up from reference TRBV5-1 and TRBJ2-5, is KAGVTQTPRYLIKTRGQQVTLSCSPISGHRSVSWYQQTPGQGLQFLFEYFSETQRNKGNFPGRFSGRQFSNSRSEMNVSTLELGDSALYLCASSLSTGGETQYFGPGTRLLVL.

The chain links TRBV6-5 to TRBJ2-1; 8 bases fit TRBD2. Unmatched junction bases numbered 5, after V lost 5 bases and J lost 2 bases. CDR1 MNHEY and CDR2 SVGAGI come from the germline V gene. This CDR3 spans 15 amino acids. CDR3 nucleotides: TGTGCCAGCAGTCCCCCGGGGGGGCCCTACAATGAGCAGTTCTTC. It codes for CASSPPGGPYNEQFF.

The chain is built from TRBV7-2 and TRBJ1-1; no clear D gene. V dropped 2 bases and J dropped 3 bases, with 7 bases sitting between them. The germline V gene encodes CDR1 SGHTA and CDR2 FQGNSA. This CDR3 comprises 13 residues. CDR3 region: CASSLTEYTEAFF. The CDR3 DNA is TGTGCCAGCAGCTTAACAGAGTACACTGAAGCTTTCTTT.

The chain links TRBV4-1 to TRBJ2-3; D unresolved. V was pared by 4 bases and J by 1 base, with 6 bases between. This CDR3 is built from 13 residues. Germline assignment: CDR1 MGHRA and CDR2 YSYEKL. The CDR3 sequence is CASSRAGTDTQYF. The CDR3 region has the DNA TGCGCCAGCAGCCGGGCTGGCACAGATACGCAGTATTTT.

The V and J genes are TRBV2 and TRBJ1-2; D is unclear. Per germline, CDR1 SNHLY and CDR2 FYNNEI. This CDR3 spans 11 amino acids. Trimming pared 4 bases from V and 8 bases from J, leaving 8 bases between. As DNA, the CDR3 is TGTGCCAGCAGTGCCGTCGGGGGCTACACCTTC. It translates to CASSAVGGYTF.

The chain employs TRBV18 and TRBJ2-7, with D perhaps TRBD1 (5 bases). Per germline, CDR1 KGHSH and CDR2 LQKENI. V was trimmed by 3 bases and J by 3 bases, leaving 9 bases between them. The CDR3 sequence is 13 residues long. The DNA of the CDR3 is TGTGCCAGCTCACCTCGACAGAGCTACGAGCAGTACTTC. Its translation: CASSPRQSYEQYF.

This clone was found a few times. CDR3 residues: CASSIGQINEAFF. The CDR3, as DNA: TGTGCCAGCAGCATAGGACAGATAAATGAAGCTTTCTTT. The chain links TRBV7-9 to TRBJ1-1; D might be TRBD1 (6 bases). The germline CDR1 and CDR2 sequences are SEHNR and FQNEAQ (reference sequence). Trimming removed 5 bases from V and 7 bases from J, with 14 bases in between. The CDR3 totals 13 residues.

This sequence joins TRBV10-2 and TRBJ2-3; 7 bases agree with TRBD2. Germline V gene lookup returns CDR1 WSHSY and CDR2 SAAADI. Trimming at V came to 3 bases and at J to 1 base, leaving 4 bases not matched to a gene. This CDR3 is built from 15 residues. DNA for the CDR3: TGCGCCAGCAGTGATCGGCTAGCGGGCACAGATACGCAGTATTTT. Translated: CASSDRLAGTDTQYF.

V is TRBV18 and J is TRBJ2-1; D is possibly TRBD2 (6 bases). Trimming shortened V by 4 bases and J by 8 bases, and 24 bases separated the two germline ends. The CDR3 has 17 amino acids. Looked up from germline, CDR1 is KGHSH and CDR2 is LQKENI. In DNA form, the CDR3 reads TGTGCCAGCTCACAAACATCAGGGAGGTTCGGACCCCATGAGCAGTTCTTC. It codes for CASSQTSGRFGPHEQFF. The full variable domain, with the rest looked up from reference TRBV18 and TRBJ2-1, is NAGVMQNPRHLVRRRGQEARLRCSPMKGHSHVYWYRQLPEEGLKFMVYLQKENIIDESGMPKERFSAEFPKEGPSILRIQQVVRGDSAAYFCASSQTSGRFGPHEQFFGPGTRLTVL.

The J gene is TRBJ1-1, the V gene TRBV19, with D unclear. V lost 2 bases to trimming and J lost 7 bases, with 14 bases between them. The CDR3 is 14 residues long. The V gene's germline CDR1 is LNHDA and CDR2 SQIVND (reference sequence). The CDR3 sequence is CASSIKGGGSEAFF. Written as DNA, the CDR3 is TGTGCCAGTAGTATAAAAGGTGGCGGCAGTGAAGCTTTCTTT.

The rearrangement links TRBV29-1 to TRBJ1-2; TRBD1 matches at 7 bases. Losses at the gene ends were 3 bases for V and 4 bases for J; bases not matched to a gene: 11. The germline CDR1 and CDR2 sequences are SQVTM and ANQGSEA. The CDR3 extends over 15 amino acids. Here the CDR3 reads CSVDTNRQGIYGYTF. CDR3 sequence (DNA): TGCAGCGTTGACACCAACCGACAGGGTATCTATGGCTACACCTTC.

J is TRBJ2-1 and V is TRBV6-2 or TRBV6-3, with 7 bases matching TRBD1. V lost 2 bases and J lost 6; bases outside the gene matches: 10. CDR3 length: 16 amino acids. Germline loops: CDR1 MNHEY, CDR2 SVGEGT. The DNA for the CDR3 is TGTGCCAGCAGTTACGAGACGAGGGGGCCAAGCAATGAGCAGTTCTTC. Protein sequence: CASSYETRGPSNEQFF.